This T cell receptor (beta chain) appears in the sequencing data of a study of blood T cell repertoires in COVID-19. Study summary: The samples span acute and convalescent COVID-19 from the United States, Italy and Spain. The cDNA or gDNA used as material had been derived from T cells, B-cell-depleted T cells, or PBMCs.

The CDR3 length is 13 residues. CDR1 is GTSNPN, CDR2 SVGIG, per germline (reference sequence). The V and J ends lost 5 bases and 2 bases respectively, with 10 bases between them. As handled by the study authors: Estimated nucleated cell counts came from reference gene primer amplification. TCRdb keeps only in-frame clones here, not all; method: immunoSEQ multiplex PCR. That table supplies the V and J calls and clone size; D and trimming were determined from the DNA. This sample carries some 60,000 clones, around 70% of them seen once, and the ten largest clones take more than 15%. The source of this sequence is a woman between 50 and 59 years old with active or convalescent COVID-19. Material: peripheral blood. The chain uses TRBV30 and TRBJ1-5; D unresolved. CDR3 region: CAWAWQGNQPQHF. CDR3 nucleotides: TGTGCCTGGGCGTGGCAGGGCAATCAGCCCCAGCATTTT.